A single sample is the source of the 15 T cell receptor beta chains below, sequenced in a study of cytomegalovirus exposure and HLA in healthy donors. TCRdb keeps only in-frame clones here, not all; method: immunoSEQ multiplex PCR. The sample lists 200,000 to 250,000 clones, under 95% seen once, with more than 0.85% in the top ten. The source material was PBMCs. The receptors originated from a woman under 30 in good health and CMV-seronegative.

The rearrangement joins TRBV27 to TRBJ2-5, with D possibly being TRBD1 (6 bases). The V and J ends lost 3 bases and 5 bases respectively, with 16 bases between them. CDR1 MNHEY and CDR2 SMNVEV come from the germline V gene (reference sequence). This CDR3 is built from 15 residues. CDR3 loop: CASSLRAQGSETQYF. The CDR3 DNA reads TGTGCCAGCAGTTTGAGAGCACAGGGTAGTGAGACCCAGTACTTC.

V gene TRBV11-3 combines with J gene TRBJ2-2; D might be TRBD2 (5 bases). This CDR3 contains 13 residues. The V gene's germline CDR1 is SGHNT and CDR2 YENEEA. With 5 bases removed from V and 7 bases from J, the gap between germline ends came to 11 bases. CDR3 sequence: CASSHHGGGELFF. The CDR3 DNA sequence: TGTGCCAGCAGCCACCACGGAGGCGGGGAGCTGTTTTTT.

The gene calls are TRBV28 and TRBJ2-7; tentatively, D is TRBD1 (5 bases). Germline V gene sequence: CDR1 MDHEN, CDR2 SYDVKM. V lost 5 bases, J lost 2 bases, and 16 bases lay in between. The CDR3 loop spans 15 amino acids. The CDR3 protein is CASSLPGSYTYEQYF. The CDR3 bases are TGTGCCAGCAGTCTGCCAGGGTCGTATACCTACGAGCAGTACTTC.

This chain joins TRBV19 and TRBJ2-4, with 9 bases fitting TRBD2. CDR1 LNHDA and CDR2 SQIVND come from the germline V gene (reference sequence). CDR3 size: 16 residues. Trimming took 6 bases from V and 4 from J; bases not matched to a gene: 10. Here the CDR3 reads CASRTISGSFKNIQYF. The DNA of the CDR3 is TGTGCCAGTAGAACCATTAGCGGGAGCTTTAAAAACATTCAGTACTTC.

The chain carries TRBV30 and TRBJ2-1; D uncertain. CDR1 is GTSNPN, CDR2 SVGIG, per germline (reference sequence). This CDR3 region has 17 residues. Trimming took off 7 bases at V and 9 bases at J, with 31 bases between the two ends. CDR3 nucleotide sequence: TGTGCCTCTTTTTTGGGTGCCGAGACGACTTTTCGTAGTGAGCAGTTCTTC. As protein: CASFLGAETTFRSEQFF.

This clone appeared a single time. V gene TRBV6-1 combines with J gene TRBJ1-1; no reliable D call. V was trimmed by 0 bases and J by 10 bases, leaving 12 bases between them. The CDR3 loop spans 13 amino acids. Germline V CDR1 and CDR2: MNHNS, SASEGT. The CDR3 coding sequence is TGTGCCAGCAGTGAAGCGAACGTAAGAGGAGCTTTCTTT. It is translated as CASSEANVRGAFF.

The chain has TRBV7-2 and TRBJ1-5; D ambiguous. CDR1 is SGHTA, CDR2 FQGNSA, per germline. Trimming shortened V by 2 bases and J by 4 bases, and 15 bases separated the two germline ends. This CDR3 is 16 amino acids long. DNA for the CDR3: TGTGCCAGCAGCTTAAAGGAGGCACCCCCGAATCAGCCCCAGCATTTT. It is translated as CASSLKEAPPNQPQHF.

This clone was picked up one time. The V call is TRBV28, the J call TRBJ1-5, with D unresolved. V lost 4 bases and J lost 3, with 13 bases in between. In germline, CDR1 is MDHEN, CDR2 SYDVKM. The length of the CDR3 is 15 residues. The CDR3 spells CASSSFSFDNQPQHF. As DNA, the CDR3 is TGTGCCAGCAGTTCTTTCAGTTTCGACAATCAGCCCCAGCATTTT.

This rearrangement joins TRBV28 to TRBJ2-5, with TRBD1 matching over 8 bases. Germline-derived CDR1 and CDR2 are MDHEN and SYDVKM. The CDR3 is 15 residues long. J gave up 5 bases and V 6 bases, and 11 bases lay outside the gene matches. CDR3 residues: CASSQQDRAGETQYF. For the CDR3, the DNA is TGTGCCAGCAGCCAGCAGGACAGGGCAGGGGAGACCCAGTACTTC.

The rearrangement joins TRBV28 to TRBJ2-1; 7 bases match TRBD1. Germline trimming cut 4 bases from V and 4 bases from J; bases unmatched to any gene: 7. The CDR3 length is 15 residues. Germline lookup yields CDR1 MDHEN and CDR2 SYDVKM. The CDR3, as DNA: TGTGCCAGCAGTTCAACCGTGGGACAGTACAATGAGCAGTTCTTC. Its translation: CASSSTVGQYNEQFF. The full variable domain, its missing parts supplied by reference TRBV28 and TRBJ2-1, is DVKVTQSSRYLVKRTGEKVFLECVQDMDHENMFWYRQDPGLGLRLIYFSYDVKMKEKGDIPEGYSVSREKKERFSLILESASTNQTSMYLCASSSTVGQYNEQFFGPGTRLTVL.

The chain carries TRBV19 and TRBJ1-2, with TRBD1 matching 9 bases. The length of the CDR3 is 15 residues. After removal of 7 bases from V and 4 bases from J, the junction contained 10 bases not matched to a gene. CDR1 LNHDA and CDR2 SQIVND come from the germline V gene (reference sequence). The CDR3 DNA reads TGTGCCAGTATTTCCGGGACAGGGAAAATCTATGGCTACACCTTC. Residues: CASISGTGKIYGYTF.

This chain joins TRBV2 and TRBJ2-1; D is perhaps TRBD2 (7 bases). The ends were cut back, 3 bases at V and 12 bases at J, with 18 bases in the middle. Germline assignment: CDR1 SNHLY and CDR2 FYNNEI. CDR3 length: 14 residues. CDR3 sequence reads: CASSERGGRFRQFF. CDR3 DNA sequence: TGTGCCAGCAGTGAGAGGGGGGGACGATTCCGGCAGTTCTTC.

J is TRBJ2-5 and V is TRBV5-1; 8 bases align to TRBD2. V was pared by 3 bases and J by 2 bases, with 9 bases of the junction left unmatched. The CDR3 runs to 16 residues. Germline V lookup: CDR1 SGHRS, CDR2 YFSETQ. CDR3 nucleotide sequence: TGCGCCAGCAGCTCTGAGGCTAGCGGGCCACAAGAGACCCAGTACTTC. Encoded protein: CASSSEASGPQETQYF.

This chain joins TRBV30 and TRBJ2-3, with TRBD2 matching 8 bases. This CDR3 is 17 amino acids long. With 3 bases clipped from V and 4 bases from J, the junction kept 15 bases outside the gene matches. Per the germline V gene, CDR1 is GTSNPN and CDR2 is SVGIG (reference sequence). The CDR3 loop is CAWRSTSGTRFPDTQYF. CDR3 coding DNA: TGTGCCTGGAGAAGTACTAGCGGAACACGCTTTCCAGATACGCAGTATTTT.

CDR3 region: CASSTTRNTEAFF. The CDR3 nucleotides are TGTGCCAGCAGCACCACAAGGAACACTGAAGCTTTCTTT. This chain uses TRBV5-5 with TRBJ1-1; the D is unclear. With 4 bases removed from V and 1 base from J, the gap between germline ends came to 8 bases. The CDR3 is 13 residues long. Looked up from germline, CDR1 is SGHKS and CDR2 is YYEKEE (reference sequence).